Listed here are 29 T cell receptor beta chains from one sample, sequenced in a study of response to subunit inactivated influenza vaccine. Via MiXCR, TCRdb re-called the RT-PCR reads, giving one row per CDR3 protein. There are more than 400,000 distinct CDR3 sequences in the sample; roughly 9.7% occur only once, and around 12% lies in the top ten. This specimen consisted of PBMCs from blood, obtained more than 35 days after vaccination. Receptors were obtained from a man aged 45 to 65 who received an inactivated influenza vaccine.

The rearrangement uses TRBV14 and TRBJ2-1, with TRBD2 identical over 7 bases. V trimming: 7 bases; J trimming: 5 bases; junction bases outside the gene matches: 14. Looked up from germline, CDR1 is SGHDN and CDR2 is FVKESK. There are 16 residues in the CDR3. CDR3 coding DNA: TGTGCCAGCACACCCCTTGGGGGACTAACAAACAATGAGCAGTTCTTC. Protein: CASTPLGGLTNNEQFF. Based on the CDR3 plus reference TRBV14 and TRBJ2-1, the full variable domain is EAGVTQFPSHSVIEKGQTVTLRCDPISGHDNLYWYRRVMGKEIKFLLHFVKESKQDESGMPNNRFLAERTGGTYSTLKVQPAELEDSGVYFCASTPLGGLTNNEQFFGPGTRLTVL.

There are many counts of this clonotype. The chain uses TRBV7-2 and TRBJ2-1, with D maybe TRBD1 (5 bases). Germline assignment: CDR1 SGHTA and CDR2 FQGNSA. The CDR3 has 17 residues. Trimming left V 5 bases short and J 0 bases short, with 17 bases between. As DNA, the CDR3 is TGTGCCAGCAGCCCGCGACAGACCTTCTTCTCCTACAATGAGCAGTTCTTC. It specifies CASSPRQTFFSYNEQFF. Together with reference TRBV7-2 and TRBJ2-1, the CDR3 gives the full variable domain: GAGVSQSPSNKVTEKGKDVELRCDPISGHTALYWYRQSLGQGLEFLIYFQGNSAPDKSGLPSDRFSAERTGGSVSTLTIQRTQQEDSAVYLCASSPRQTFFSYNEQFFGPGTRLTVL.

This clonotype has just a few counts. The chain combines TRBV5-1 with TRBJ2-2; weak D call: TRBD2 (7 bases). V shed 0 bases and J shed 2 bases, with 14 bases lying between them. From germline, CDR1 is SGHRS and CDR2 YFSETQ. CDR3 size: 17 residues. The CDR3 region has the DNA TGCGCCAGCAGCTTGGTATATCGCGGGGGCAACACCGGGGAGCTGTTTTTT. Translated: CASSLVYRGGNTGELFF.

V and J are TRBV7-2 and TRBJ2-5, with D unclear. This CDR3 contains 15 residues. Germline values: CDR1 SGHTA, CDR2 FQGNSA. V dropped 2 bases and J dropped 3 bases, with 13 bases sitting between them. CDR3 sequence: CASSLRAAREETQYF. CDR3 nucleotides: TGTGCCAGCAGCTTACGTGCAGCTCGCGAAGAGACCCAGTACTTC.

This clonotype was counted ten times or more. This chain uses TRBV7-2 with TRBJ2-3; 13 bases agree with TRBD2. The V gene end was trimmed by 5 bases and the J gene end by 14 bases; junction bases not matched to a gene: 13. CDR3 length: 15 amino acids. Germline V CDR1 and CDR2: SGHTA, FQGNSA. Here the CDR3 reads CASSRTSGSPQSPYF. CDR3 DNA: TGTGCCAGCAGCCGGACTAGCGGGAGCCCGCAATCCCCGTATTTT. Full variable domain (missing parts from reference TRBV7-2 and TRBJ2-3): GAGVSQSPSNKVTEKGKDVELRCDPISGHTALYWYRQSLGQGLEFLIYFQGNSAPDKSGLPSDRFSAERTGGSVSTLTIQRTQQEDSAVYLCASSRTSGSPQSPYFGPGTRLTVL.

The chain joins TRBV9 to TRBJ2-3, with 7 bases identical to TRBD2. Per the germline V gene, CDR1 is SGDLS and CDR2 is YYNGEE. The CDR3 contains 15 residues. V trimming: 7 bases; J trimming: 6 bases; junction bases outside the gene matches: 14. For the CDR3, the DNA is TGTGCCAGCCGTGGACTAGGGGCCAGCCTTGATACGCAGTATTTT. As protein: CASRGLGASLDTQYF.

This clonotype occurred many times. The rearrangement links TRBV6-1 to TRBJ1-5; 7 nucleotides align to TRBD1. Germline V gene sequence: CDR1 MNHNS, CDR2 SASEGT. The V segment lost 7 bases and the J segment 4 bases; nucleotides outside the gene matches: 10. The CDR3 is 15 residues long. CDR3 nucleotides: TGTGCCAGCACCGAAGGGCAGGGGGTTAATCAGCCCCAGCATTTT. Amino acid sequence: CASTEGQGVNQPQHF.

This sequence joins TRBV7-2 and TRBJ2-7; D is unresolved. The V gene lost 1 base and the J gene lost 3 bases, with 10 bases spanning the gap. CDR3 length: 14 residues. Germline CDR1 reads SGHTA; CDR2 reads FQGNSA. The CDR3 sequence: CASSLEDGYYEQYF. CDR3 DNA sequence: TGTGCCAGCAGCTTAGAAGACGGATACTACGAGCAGTACTTC.

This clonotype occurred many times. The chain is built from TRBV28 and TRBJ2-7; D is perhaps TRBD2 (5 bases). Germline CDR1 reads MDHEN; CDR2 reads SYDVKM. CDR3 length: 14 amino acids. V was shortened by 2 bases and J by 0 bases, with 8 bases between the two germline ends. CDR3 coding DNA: TGTGCCAGCAGTTTAGACTACAGCTCCTACGAGCAGTACTTC. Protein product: CASSLDYSSYEQYF.

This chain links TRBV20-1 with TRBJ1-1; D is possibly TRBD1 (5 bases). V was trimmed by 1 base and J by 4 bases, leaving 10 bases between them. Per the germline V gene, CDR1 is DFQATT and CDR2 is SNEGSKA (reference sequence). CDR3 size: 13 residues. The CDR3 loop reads CSARGRGSTEAFF. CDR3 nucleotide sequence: TGCAGTGCTAGAGGGCGGGGGTCCACTGAAGCTTTCTTT.

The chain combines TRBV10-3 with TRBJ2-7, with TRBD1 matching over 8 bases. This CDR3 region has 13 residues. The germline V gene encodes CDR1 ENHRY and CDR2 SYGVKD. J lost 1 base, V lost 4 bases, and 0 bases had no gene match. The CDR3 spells CAISGQGSYEQYF. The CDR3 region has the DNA TGTGCCATCAGTGGACAGGGGTCCTACGAGCAGTACTTC.

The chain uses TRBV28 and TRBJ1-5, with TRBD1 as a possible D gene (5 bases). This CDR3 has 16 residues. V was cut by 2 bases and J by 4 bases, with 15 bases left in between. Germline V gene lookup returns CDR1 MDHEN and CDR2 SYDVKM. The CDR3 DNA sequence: TGTGCCAGCAGTTTACTGGGGCCATCATTTAATCAGCCCCAGCATTTT. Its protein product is CASSLLGPSFNQPQHF.

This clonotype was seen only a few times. As DNA, the CDR3 is TGCGCCAGCAGCTTGCGGCTAGCGGGACAGAACACCGGGGAGCTGTTTTTT. It specifies CASSLRLAGQNTGELFF. This chain joins TRBV5-1 and TRBJ2-2, with 9 bases that match TRBD2. CDR3 length: 17 residues. The germline V gene encodes CDR1 SGHRS and CDR2 YFSETQ. V trimming: 1 base; J trimming: 1 base; junction bases outside the gene matches: 5.

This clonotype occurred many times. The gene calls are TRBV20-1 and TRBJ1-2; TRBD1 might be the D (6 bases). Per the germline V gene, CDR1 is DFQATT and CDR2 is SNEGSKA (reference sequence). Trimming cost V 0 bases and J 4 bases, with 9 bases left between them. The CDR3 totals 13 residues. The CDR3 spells CSARDPGAYGYTF. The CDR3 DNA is TGCAGTGCTAGAGATCCGGGGGCCTATGGCTACACCTTC.

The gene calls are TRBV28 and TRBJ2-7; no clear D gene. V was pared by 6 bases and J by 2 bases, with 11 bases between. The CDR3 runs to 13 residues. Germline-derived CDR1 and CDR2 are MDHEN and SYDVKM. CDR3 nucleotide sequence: TGTGCCAGCAGCGGTCACAAAGCCTACGAGCAGTACTTC. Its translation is CASSGHKAYEQYF. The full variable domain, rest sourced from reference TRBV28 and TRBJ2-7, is DVKVTQSSRYLVKRTGEKVFLECVQDMDHENMFWYRQDPGLGLRLIYFSYDVKMKEKGDIPEGYSVSREKKERFSLILESASTNQTSMYLCASSGHKAYEQYFGPGTRLTVT.

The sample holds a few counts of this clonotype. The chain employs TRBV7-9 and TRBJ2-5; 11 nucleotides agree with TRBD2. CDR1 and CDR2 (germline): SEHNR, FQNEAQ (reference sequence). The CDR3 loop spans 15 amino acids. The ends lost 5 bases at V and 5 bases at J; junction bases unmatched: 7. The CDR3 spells CASSGTTSGVETQYF. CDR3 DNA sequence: TGTGCCAGCAGCGGAACGACTAGCGGGGTTGAGACCCAGTACTTC.

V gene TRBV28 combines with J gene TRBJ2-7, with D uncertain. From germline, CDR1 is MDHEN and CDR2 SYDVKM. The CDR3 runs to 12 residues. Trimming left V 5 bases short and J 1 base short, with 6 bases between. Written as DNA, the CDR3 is TGTGCCAGCAGTGATCCTTCCTACGAGCAGTACTTC. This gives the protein CASSDPSYEQYF.

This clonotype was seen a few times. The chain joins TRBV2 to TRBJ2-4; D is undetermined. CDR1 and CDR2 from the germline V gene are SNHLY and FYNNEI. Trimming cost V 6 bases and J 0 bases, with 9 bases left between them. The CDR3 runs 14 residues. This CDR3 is CASSEELAKNIQYF. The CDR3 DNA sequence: TGTGCCAGCAGCGAGGAGCTAGCCAAAAACATTCAGTACTTC. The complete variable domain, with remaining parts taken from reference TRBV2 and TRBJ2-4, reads EPEVTQTPSHQVTQMGQEVILRCVPISNHLYFYWYRQILGQKVEFLVSFYNNEISEKSEIFDDQFSVERPDGSNFTLKIRSTKLEDSAMYFCASSEELAKNIQYFGAGTRLSVL.

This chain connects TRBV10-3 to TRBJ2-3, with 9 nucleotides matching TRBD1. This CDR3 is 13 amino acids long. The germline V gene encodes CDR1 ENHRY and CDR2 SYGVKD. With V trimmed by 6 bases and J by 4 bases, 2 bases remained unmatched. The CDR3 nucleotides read TGTGCCATCAGGACAGGGGGGGCAGATACGCAGTATTTT. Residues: CAIRTGGADTQYF.

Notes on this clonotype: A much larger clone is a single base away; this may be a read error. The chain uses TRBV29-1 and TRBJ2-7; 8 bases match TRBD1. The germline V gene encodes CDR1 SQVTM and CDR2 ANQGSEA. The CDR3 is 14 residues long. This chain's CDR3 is CGVATRDRGSEQYF. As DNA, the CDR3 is TGCGGCGTTGCTACCCGAGACAGGGGATCCGAGCAGTACTTC.

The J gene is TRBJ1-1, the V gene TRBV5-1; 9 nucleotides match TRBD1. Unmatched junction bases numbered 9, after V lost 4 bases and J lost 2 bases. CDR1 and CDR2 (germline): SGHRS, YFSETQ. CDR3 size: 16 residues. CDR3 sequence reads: CASSGGQGGTNTEAFF. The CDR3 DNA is TGCGCCAGCAGCGGGGGACAGGGCGGTACTAACACTGAAGCTTTCTTT.

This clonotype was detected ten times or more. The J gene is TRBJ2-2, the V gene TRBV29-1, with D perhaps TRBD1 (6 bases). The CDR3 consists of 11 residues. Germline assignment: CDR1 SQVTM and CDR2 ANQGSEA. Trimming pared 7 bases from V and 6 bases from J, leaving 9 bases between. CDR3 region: CSAGQSGELFF. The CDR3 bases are TGCAGCGCCGGACAGTCCGGGGAGCTGTTTTTT.

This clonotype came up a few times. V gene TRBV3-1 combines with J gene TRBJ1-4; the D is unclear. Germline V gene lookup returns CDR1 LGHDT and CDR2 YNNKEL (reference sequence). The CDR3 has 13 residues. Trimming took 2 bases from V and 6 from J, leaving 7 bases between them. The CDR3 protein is CASSQYSDEKLFF. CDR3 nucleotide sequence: TGTGCCAGCAGCCAATACAGTGATGAAAAACTGTTTTTT.

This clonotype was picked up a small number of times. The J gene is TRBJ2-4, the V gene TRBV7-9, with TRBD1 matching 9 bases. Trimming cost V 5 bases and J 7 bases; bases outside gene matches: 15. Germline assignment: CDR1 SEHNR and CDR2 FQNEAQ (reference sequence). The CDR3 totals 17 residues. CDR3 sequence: CASSHMAYRGRGNIQYF. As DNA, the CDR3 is TGTGCCAGCAGCCATATGGCCTACAGGGGGCGCGGGAACATTCAGTACTTC. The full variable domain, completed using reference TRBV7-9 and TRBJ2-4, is DTGVSQNPRHKITKRGQNVTFRCDPISEHNRLYWYRQTLGQGPEFLTYFQNEAQLEKSRLLSDRFSAERPKGSFSTLEIQRTEQGDSAMYLCASSHMAYRGRGNIQYFGAGTRLSVL.

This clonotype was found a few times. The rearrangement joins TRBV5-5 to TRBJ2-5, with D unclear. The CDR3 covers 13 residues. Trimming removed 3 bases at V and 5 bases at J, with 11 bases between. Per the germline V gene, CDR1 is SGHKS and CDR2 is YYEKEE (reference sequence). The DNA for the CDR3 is TGTGCCAGCAGCTCCAACGTCCCTGAGACCCAGTACTTC. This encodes CASSSNVPETQYF. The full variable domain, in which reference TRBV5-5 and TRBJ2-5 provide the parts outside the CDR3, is DAGVTQSPTHLIKTRGQQVTLRCSPISGHKSVSWYQQVLGQGPQFIFQYYEKEERGRGNFPDRFSARQFPNYSSELNVNALLLGDSALYLCASSSNVPETQYFGPGTRLLVL.

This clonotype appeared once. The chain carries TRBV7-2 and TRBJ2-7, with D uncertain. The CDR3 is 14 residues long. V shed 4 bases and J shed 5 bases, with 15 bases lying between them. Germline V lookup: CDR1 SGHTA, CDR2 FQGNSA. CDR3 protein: CASSSRISGDEQYF. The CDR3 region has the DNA TGTGCCAGCAGCTCCCGGATCTCTGGGGACGAGCAGTACTTC.

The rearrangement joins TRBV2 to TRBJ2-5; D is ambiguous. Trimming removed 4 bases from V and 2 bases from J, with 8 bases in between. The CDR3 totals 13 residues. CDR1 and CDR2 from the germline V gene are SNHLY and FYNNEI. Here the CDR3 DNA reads TGTGCCAGCAGTGTGTACAGTCAAGAGACCCAGTACTTC. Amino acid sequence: CASSVYSQETQYF.

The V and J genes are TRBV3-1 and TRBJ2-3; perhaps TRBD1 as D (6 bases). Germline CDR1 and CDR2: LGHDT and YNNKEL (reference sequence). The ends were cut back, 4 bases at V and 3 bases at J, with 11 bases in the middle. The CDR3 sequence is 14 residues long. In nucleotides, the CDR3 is TGTGCCAGCAGCCGGGGGACAAGAACAGATACGCAGTATTTT. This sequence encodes CASSRGTRTDTQYF.

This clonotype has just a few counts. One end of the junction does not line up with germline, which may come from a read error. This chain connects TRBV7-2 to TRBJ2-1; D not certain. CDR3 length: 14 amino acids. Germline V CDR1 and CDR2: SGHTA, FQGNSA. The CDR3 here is CASSFWGSSNEQFF. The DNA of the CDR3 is TGTGCCAGCAGCTTCTGGGGATCCTCCAATGAGCAGTTCTTC.